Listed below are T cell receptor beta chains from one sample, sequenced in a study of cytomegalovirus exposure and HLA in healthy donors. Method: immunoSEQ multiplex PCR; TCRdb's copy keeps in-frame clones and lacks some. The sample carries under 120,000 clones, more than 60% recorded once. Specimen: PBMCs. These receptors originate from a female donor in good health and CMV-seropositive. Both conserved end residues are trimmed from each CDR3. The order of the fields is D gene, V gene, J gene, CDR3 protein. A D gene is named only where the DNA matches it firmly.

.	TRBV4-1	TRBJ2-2	ASSLGGYGGELF
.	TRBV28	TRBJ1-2	ASRKEGGGYT
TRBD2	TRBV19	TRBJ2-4	ASSRESSGRNIQY
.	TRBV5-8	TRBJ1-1	ASSLRVHTEAF
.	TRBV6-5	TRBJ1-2	ASSYSISGSYT
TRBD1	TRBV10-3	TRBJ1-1	AISEPGQATNTEAF
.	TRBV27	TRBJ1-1	ASSPRQIPEAF
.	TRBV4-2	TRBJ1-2	ASSTHGKPYGYT
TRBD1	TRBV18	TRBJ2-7	ASSPRTGDLYEQY
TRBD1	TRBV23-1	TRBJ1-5	AGSGQGVGGSNQPQH
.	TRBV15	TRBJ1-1	ATSRDTGLNTEAF
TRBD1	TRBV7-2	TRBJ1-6	ASSLDRVVNSPLH
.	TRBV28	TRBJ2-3	ASSLIRGGQSTDTQY
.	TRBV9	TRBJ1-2	ASSVGRGPYGYT
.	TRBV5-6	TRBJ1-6	ASSLAAGDNSPLH
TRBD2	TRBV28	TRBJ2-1	ASSPPGLAGDTQF
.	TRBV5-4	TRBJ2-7	ASSSRGDRGWPHEQY
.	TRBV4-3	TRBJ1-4	ASSQDRGTSEKLF
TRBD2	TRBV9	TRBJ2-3	ASSVGMGLAGEGTDTQY
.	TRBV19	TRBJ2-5	ASTPGSTGETQY
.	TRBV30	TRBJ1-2	AWVRGRHYT
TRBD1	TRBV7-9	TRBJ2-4	SSSLAGTELAKNIQY
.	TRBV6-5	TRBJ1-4	ASRRSGEKLF
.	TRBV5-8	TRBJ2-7	ASSLGPGTYEQY
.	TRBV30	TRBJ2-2	AWKIRGTVTGELF
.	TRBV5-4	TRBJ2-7	ASSLAGGMAEQY
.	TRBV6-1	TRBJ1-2	ASSENSNYGYT
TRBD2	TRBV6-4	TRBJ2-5	ASSEASGREGTQY
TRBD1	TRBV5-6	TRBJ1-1	ASSCDRGENTEAF
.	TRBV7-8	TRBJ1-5	ASSLAGGSNQPQH
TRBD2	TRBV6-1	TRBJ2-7	ASSEVPSGISYEQY
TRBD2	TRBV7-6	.	ASSRQTGGGSYEQY
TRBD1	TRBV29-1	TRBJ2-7	SVERQGFEQY
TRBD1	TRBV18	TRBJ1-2	ASSFGPGQGLSYT
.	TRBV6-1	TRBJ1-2	ASSALRDTLYYGYT
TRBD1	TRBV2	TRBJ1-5	ASSDRGSGNQPQH
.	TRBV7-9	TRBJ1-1	ASSLKTRGRAEAF